The 13 T cell receptor beta chains below all came from one sample that was sequenced in a study of cytomegalovirus exposure and HLA in healthy donors (dated by TCRdb to about 2017). Libraries came from the immunoSEQ multiplex PCR assay. A mixture of 60 forward primers for TCR Vbeta segments and 13 reverse primers for TCR Jbeta segments was used in the multiplex PCR. TCRdb obtained this table from immuneACCESS and retained in-frame rearrangements with V and J assigned. These tables miss some clones; where compared with another copy, unresolved V genes account for less than half of the shortfall, and the remainder is unexplained. This sample's table carries roughly 71,000 clones. The top ten hold 5% of the sample. Sequencing input: PBMCs. These receptors were taken from a middle-aged woman in good health and CMV-seropositive.

As regards this clone: A read error may account for a junction end that differs from germline. The chain links TRBV7-7 to TRBJ1-6; D is perhaps TRBD1 (5 bases). Germline assignment: CDR1 SSHAT and CDR2 FNYEAQ (reference sequence). There are 20 residues in the CDR3. The CDR3 DNA reads as TGTGCTAGCAGCTTAGCGCGCAGCCCGGTCAGGGCCTCATTCTGGTCACCCCTCCACTTT. Translated, it gives CASSLARSPVRASFWSPLHF.

This chain connects TRBV28 to TRBJ2-7; D gene ambiguous. The CDR3 consists of 13 residues. V lost 4 bases to trimming and J lost 7 bases, with 14 bases between them. CDR1 is MDHEN and CDR2 is SYDVKM in the germline V gene. Here the CDR3 reads CASSSDTGREQYF. The CDR3 DNA sequence: TGTGCCAGCAGTTCCGACACTGGTCGGGAGCAGTACTTC.

The rearrangement links TRBV2 to TRBJ2-3, with 11 bases identical to TRBD2. J lost 4 bases, V lost 5 bases, and 2 bases had no gene match. CDR1 SNHLY and CDR2 FYNNEI come from the germline V gene. The CDR3 totals 14 residues. The DNA for the CDR3 is TGTGCCAGCAGTCTAGCGGGGGGACCAGATACGCAGTATTTT. Its protein product is CASSLAGGPDTQYF.

The rearrangement uses TRBV4-1 and TRBJ1-2, with 7 bases identical to TRBD1. This CDR3 is 15 amino acids long. V was pared by 1 base and J by 2 bases, with 4 bases of the junction left unmatched. Germline loops: CDR1 MGHRA, CDR2 YSYEKL. The DNA for the CDR3 is TGCGCCAGCAGCCAAGTGCCGACAGGGAACTATGGCTACACCTTC. It codes for CASSQVPTGNYGYTF.

The rearrangement links TRBV4-2 to TRBJ2-7; 11 nucleotides line up with TRBD1. The germline CDR1 and CDR2 sequences are LGHNA and YNFKEQ. The CDR3 runs 15 residues. V trimming: 4 bases; J trimming: 3 bases; junction bases outside the gene matches: 5. As DNA, the CDR3 is TGTGCCAGCAGCCTTTCCGGGACAGGGGGCTACGAGCAGTACTTC. Encoded protein: CASSLSGTGGYEQYF.

The chain carries TRBV6-5 and TRBJ1-3, with TRBD1 matching 7 bases. Germline trimming cut 2 bases from V and 1 base from J; bases unmatched to any gene: 5. CDR3 size: 16 residues. Germline lookup yields CDR1 MNHEY and CDR2 SVGAGI. The CDR3 is CASSYIGGRSGNTIYF. The CDR3 DNA reads as TGTGCCAGCAGTTACATAGGGGGCCGGTCTGGAAACACCATATATTTT.

The chain uses TRBV5-4 and TRBJ2-5; the D is unclear. CDR1 is SGHNT, CDR2 YYREEE, per germline (reference sequence). This CDR3 region has 14 residues. Trimming cost V 0 bases and J 0 bases, with 6 bases left between them. The CDR3 DNA reads as TGTGCCAGCAGCTTGGGAGGCGACCAAGAGACCCAGTACTTC. It is translated as CASSLGGDQETQYF.

The chain recombines TRBV7-8 with TRBJ2-2; D is possibly TRBD2 (5 bases). Trimming took off 5 bases at V and 6 bases at J, with 19 bases between the two ends. CDR1 is SGHVS, CDR2 FQNEAQ, per germline. The CDR3 spans 16 residues. The CDR3 DNA follows: TGTGCCAGCAGCCCGGTAGCGTCCCTAGCTGCCGGGGAGCTGTTTTTT. It specifies CASSPVASLAAGELFF.

The chain employs TRBV6-4 and TRBJ2-1, with 11 bases that match TRBD2. Germline V gives CDR1 MRHNA, CDR2 SNTAGT. The CDR3 has 14 residues. Losses at the gene ends were 4 bases for V and 4 bases for J; bases not matched to a gene: 0. CDR3: CASSASGGYNEQFF. DNA of the CDR3: TGTGCCAGCAGTGCTAGCGGGGGGTACAATGAGCAGTTCTTC.

V and J are TRBV7-6 and TRBJ2-1, with D unresolved. From germline, CDR1 is SGHVS and CDR2 FNYEAQ. The CDR3 length is 14 residues. The ends were cut back, 4 bases at V and 4 bases at J, with 11 bases in the middle. CDR3 bases: TGTGCCAGCAGCTCCAGTTCTAGTTACAATGAGCAGTTCTTC. Amino acids: CASSSSSSYNEQFF.

This rearrangement joins TRBV7-2 to TRBJ1-2; 10 nucleotides agree with TRBD1. This CDR3 has 16 residues. V shed 5 bases and J 4 bases; nucleotides not matched to a gene: 10. Germline CDR1 SGHTA, CDR2 FQGNSA. This CDR3 is CASSPGTGAGIYGYTF. The CDR3 nucleotides read TGTGCCAGCAGCCCCGGGACAGGGGCCGGGATCTATGGCTACACCTTC.

The V gene is TRBV11-2, the J gene TRBJ2-1; maybe TRBD1 (5 bases). Germline V lookup: CDR1 SGHAT, CDR2 FQNNGV. The length of the CDR3 is 16 residues. The V end lost 0 bases, the J end lost 3 bases, and 12 bases lay between the germline ends. The CDR3 region has the DNA TGTGCCAGCAGCTTAGATTCGGCAGGGTACTACAATGAGCAGTTCTTC. This translates into CASSLDSAGYYNEQFF.

The genes are TRBV5-1 and TRBJ2-7; 7 nucleotides line up with TRBD1. Trimming removed 0 bases from V and 6 bases from J; junction bases left unmatched: 15. In germline, CDR1 is SGHRS, CDR2 YFSETQ. This CDR3 comprises 17 residues. The DNA of the CDR3 is TGCGCCAGCAGCTTGGCCATACAGGGGTTTTCGAGGGGCGAGCAGTACTTC. Protein: CASSLAIQGFSRGEQYF. Looking up the rest from reference TRBV5-1 and TRBJ2-7 gives the full variable domain: KAGVTQTPRYLIKTRGQQVTLSCSPISGHRSVSWYQQTPGQGLQFLFEYFSETQRNKGNFPGRFSGRQFSNSRSEMNVSTLELGDSALYLCASSLAIQGFSRGEQYFGPGTRLTVT.